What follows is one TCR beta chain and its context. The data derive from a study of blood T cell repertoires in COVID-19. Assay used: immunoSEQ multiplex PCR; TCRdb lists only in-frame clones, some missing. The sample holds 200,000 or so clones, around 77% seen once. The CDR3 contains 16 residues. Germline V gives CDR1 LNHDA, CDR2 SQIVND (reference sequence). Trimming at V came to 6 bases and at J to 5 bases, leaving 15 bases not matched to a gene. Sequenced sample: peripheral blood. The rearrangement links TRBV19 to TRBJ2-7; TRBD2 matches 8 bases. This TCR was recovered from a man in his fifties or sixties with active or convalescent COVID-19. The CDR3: CASSPTVRGRQHEQYF. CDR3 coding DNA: TGTGCCAGTAGCCCGACCGTTCGCGGGAGGCAGCACGAGCAGTACTTC. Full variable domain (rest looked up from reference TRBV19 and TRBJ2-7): DGGITQSPKYLFRKEGQNVTLSCEQNLNHDAMYWYRQDPGQGLRLIYYSQIVNDFQKGDIAEGYSVSREKKESFPLTVTSAQKNPTAFYLCASSPTVRGRQHEQYFGPGTRLTVT.